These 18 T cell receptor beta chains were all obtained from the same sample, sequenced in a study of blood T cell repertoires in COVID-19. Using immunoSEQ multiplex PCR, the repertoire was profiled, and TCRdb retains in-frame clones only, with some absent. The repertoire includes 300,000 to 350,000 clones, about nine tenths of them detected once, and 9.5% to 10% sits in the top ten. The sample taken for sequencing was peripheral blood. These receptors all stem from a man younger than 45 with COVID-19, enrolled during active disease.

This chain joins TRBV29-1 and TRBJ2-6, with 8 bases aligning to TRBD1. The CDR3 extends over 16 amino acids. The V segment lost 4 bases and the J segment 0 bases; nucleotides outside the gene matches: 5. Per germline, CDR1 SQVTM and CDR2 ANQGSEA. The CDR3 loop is CSVGEQGVSGANVLTF. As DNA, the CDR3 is TGCAGCGTTGGGGAACAGGGGGTCTCTGGGGCCAACGTCCTGACTTTC.

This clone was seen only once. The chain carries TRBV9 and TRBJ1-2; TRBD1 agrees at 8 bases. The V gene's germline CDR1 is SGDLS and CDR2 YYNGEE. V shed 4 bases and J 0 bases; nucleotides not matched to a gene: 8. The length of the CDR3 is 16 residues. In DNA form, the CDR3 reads TGTGCCAGCAGCCCCCGACAGGGGAAGGCTAACTATGGCTACACCTTC. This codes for CASSPRQGKANYGYTF.

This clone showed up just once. CDR3 region: CASSLRDISYEQYF. The CDR3 nucleotides are TGCGCCAGCAGCCTCCGGGACATTTCCTACGAGCAGTACTTC. The chain combines TRBV5-1 with TRBJ2-7; TRBD1 might be the D (6 bases). The CDR3 extends over 14 amino acids. The V gene's germline CDR1 is SGHRS and CDR2 YFSETQ. Between the trimmed V and J ends, which lost 4 bases and 1 base, there was a span of 12 bases.

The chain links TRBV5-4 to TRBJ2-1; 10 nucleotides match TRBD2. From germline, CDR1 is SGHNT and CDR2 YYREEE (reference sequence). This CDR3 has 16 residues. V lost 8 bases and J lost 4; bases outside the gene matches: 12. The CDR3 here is CASRQSIAGGYNEQFF. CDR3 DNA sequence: TGTGCCAGTCGACAATCTATAGCGGGGGGATACAATGAGCAGTTCTTC. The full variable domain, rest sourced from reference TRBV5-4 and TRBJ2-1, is ETGVTQSPTHLIKTRGQQVTLRCSSQSGHNTVSWYQQALGQGPQFIFQYYREEENGRGNFPPRFSGLQFPNYSSELNVNALELDDSALYLCASRQSIAGGYNEQFFGPGTRLTVL.

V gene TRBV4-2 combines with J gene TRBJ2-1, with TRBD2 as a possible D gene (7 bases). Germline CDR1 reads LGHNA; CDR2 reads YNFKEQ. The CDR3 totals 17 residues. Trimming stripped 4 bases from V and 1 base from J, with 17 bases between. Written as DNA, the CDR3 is TGTGCCAGCAGCCTCCGAGGGGGGGGTGGTTCCTACAATGAGCAGTTCTTC. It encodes CASSLRGGGGSYNEQFF.

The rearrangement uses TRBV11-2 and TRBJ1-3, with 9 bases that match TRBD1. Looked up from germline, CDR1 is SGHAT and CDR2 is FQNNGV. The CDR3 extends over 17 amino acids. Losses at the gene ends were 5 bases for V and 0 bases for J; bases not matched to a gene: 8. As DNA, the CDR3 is TGTGCCAGCAGCACAGGGGGCCGTTATTTCTCTGGAAACACCATATATTTT. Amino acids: CASSTGGRYFSGNTIYF.

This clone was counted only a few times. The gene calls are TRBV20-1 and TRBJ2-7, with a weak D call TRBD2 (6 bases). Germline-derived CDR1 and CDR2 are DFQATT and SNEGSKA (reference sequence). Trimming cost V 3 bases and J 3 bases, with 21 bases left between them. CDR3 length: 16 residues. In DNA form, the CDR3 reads TGCAGTGCTAGTCCCCTAGAGGGCGGGGACTTCTACGAGCAGTACTTC. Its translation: CSASPLEGGDFYEQYF.

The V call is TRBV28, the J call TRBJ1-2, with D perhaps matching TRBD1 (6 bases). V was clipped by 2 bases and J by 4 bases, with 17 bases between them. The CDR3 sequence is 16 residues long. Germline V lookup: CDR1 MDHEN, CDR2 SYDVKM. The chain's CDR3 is CASSLGRGVVVYGYTF. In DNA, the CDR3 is TGTGCCAGCAGTTTAGGCAGGGGCGTTGTAGTCTATGGCTACACCTTC.

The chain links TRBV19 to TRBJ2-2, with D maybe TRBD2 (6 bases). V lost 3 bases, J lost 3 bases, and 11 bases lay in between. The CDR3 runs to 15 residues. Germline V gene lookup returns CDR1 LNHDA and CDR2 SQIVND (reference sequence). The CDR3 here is CASSILEGYTGELFF. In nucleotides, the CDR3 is TGTGCCAGTAGTATTTTGGAGGGGTACACCGGGGAGCTGTTTTTT.

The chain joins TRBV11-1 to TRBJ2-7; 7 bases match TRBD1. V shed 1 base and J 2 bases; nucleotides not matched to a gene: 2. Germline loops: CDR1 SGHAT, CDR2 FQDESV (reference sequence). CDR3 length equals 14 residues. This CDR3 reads CASSLGQGAYEQYF. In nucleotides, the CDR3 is TGTGCCAGCAGCTTAGGACAGGGCGCCTACGAGCAGTACTTC. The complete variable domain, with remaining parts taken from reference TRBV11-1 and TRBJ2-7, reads EAEVAQSPRYKITEKSQAVAFWCDPISGHATLYWYRQILGQGPELLVQFQDESVVDDSQLPKDRFSAERLKGVDSTLKIQPAELGDSAMYLCASSLGQGAYEQYFGPGTRLTVT.

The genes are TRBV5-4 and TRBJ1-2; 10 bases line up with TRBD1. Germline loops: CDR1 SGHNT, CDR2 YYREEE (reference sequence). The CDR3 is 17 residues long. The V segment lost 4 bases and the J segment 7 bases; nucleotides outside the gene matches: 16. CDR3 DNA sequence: TGTGCCAGCAGCCCCCCAGGCGGGACAGGGGAAGCGCTTGGCTACACCTTC. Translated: CASSPPGGTGEALGYTF.

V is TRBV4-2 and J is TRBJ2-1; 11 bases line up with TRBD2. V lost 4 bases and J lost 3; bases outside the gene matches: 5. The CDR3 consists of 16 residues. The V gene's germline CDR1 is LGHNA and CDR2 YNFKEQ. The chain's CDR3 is CASSRLGLAGYNEQFF. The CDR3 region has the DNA TGTGCCAGCAGCCGGCTCGGACTAGCGGGCTACAATGAGCAGTTCTTC.

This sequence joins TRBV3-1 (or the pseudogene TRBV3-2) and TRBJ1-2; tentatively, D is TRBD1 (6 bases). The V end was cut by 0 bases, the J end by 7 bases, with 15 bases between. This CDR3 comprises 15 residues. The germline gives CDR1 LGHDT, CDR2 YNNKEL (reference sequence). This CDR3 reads CASSQDPGGPCGYTF. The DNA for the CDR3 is TGTGCCAGCAGCCAAGATCCGGGGGGCCCGTGTGGCTACACCTTC.

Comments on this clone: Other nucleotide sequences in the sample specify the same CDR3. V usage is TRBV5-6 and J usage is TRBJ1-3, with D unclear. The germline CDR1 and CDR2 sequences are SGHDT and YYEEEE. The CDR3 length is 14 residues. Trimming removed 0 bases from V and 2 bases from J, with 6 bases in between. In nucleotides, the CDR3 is TGTGCCAGCAGCTTGGGCAGAACTGGAAACACCATATATTTT. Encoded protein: CASSLGRTGNTIYF.

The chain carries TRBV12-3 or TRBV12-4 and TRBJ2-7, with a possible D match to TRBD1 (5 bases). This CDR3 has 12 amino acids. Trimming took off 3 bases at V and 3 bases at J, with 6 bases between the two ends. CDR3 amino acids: CASSFDSYEQYF. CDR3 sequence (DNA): TGTGCCAGCAGTTTCGACAGCTACGAGCAGTACTTC.

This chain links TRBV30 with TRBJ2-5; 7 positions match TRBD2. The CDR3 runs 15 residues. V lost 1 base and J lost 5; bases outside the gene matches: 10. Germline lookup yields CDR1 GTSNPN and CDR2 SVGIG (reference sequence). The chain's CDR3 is CAWSDLGGGRETQYF. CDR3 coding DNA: TGTGCCTGGAGTGATTTGGGGGGGGGTCGGGAGACCCAGTACTTC.

CDR3 in DNA: TGCAGCGTTCCCGGGACAGGGGGCTTAAGCTCCTACAATGAGCAGTTCTTC. Its protein is CSVPGTGGLSSYNEQFF. This chain uses TRBV29-1 with TRBJ2-1; TRBD1 aligns across 12 bases. The junction had 8 bases not matched to a gene; V was cut back by 5 bases and J by 0 bases. CDR1 and CDR2 (germline): SQVTM, ANQGSEA. CDR3 length: 17 amino acids.

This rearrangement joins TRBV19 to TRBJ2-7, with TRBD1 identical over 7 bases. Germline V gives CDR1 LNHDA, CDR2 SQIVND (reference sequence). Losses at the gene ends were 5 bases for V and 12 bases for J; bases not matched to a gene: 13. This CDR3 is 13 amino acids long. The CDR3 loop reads CASSPTGAAAPYF. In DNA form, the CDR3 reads TGTGCCAGTAGTCCCACAGGGGCGGCCGCACCGTACTTC. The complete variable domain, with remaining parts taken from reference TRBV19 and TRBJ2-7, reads DGGITQSPKYLFRKEGQNVTLSCEQNLNHDAMYWYRQDPGQGLRLIYYSQIVNDFQKGDIAEGYSVSREKKESFPLTVTSAQKNPTAFYLCASSPTGAAAPYFGPGTRLTVT.